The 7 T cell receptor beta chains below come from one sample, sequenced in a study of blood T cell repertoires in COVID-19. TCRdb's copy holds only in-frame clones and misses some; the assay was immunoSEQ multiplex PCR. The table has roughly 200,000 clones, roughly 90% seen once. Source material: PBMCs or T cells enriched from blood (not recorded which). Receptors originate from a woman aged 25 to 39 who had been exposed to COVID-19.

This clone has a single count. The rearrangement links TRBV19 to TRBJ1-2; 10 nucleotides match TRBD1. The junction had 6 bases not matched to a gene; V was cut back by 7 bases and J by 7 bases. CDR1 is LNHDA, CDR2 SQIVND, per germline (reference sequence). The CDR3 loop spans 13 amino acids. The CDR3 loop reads CASNRQGASGYTF. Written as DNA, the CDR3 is TGTGCCAGTAACCGACAGGGGGCCTCTGGCTACACCTTC. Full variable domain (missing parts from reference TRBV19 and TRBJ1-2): DGGITQSPKYLFRKEGQNVTLSCEQNLNHDAMYWYRQDPGQGLRLIYYSQIVNDFQKGDIAEGYSVSREKKESFPLTVTSAQKNPTAFYLCASNRQGASGYTFGSGTRLTVV.

The CDR3 loop reads CASSRLASTDTQYF. The CDR3 nucleotides read TGCGCCAGCAGCCGACTAGCAAGCACAGATACGCAGTATTTT. V and J are TRBV5-1 and TRBJ2-3; 7 bases map to TRBD2. The germline gives CDR1 SGHRS, CDR2 YFSETQ. The CDR3 runs 14 residues. The trim removed 4 bases at V and 0 bases at J, leaving 2 bases unmatched.

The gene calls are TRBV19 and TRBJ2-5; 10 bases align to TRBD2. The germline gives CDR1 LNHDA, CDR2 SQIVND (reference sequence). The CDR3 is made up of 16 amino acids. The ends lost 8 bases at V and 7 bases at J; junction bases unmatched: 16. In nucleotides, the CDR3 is TGTGCCAGTGGATCGGTAGCGGGGGGCTCCAAGACGACCCAGTACTTC. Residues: CASGSVAGGSKTTQYF.

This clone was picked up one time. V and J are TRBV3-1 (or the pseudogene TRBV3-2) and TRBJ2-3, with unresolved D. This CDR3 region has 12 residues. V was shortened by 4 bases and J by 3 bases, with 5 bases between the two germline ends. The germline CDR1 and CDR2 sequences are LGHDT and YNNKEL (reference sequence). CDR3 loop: CASSPRTDTQYF. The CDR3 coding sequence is TGTGCCAGCAGCCCCCGGACAGATACGCAGTATTTT.

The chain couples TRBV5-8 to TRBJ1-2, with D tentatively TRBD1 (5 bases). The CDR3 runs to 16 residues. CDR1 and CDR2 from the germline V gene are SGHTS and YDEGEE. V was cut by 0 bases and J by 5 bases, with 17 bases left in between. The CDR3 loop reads CASSLVGGKFQYGYTF. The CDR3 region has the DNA TGTGCCAGCAGCTTGGTCGGGGGGAAGTTTCAGTATGGCTACACCTTC.

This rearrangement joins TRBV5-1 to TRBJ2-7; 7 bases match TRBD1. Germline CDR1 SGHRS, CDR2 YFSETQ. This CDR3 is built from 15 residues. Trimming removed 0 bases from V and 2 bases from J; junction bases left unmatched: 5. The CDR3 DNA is TGCGCCAGCAGCTTGGGGGGACAGCGCACCTACGAGCAGTACTTC. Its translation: CASSLGGQRTYEQYF.

In DNA form, the CDR3 reads TGCGCCAGCCAGCTCACCGGACAGGGGTACTCCTATAATTCACCCCTCCACTTT. Amino acid sequence: CASQLTGQGYSYNSPLHF. This chain connects TRBV10-2 to TRBJ1-6, with 9 bases identical to TRBD1. With V trimmed by 8 bases and J by 0 bases, 11 bases remained unmatched. CDR3 length: 18 amino acids. CDR1 and CDR2 from the germline V gene are WSHSY and SAAADI.